This T cell receptor beta chain was documented in a study of shared clonotypes between healthy human individuals. Study-level background: The study drew on a couple of women and three men aged 18 to 49 as donors.

The CDR3 runs to 13 residues. Germline values: CDR1 MGHRA, CDR2 YSYEKL. The V and J ends lost 3 bases and 4 bases respectively, with 6 bases between them. Assay: immunoSEQ multiplex PCR; the TCRdb copy retains only in-frame clones and omits some. The sample consists of 2 million to 2.5 million clones, about 90% of them appearing once. The chain employs TRBV4-1 and TRBJ2-2, with D unclear. The TCR sequence derives from a man aged 18-30 years in good health. Some clones in this sample may be carry-over from other donors' samples. Sequencing was performed on naive CD4+ T cells from PBMCs. Described subset: CD45RA+ positively selected. As DNA, the CDR3 is TGCGCCAGCAGCCACCCCCGCACCGGGGAGCTGTTTTTT. Residues: CASSHPRTGELFF.